The clone carrying this T cell receptor (beta chain) was found a few times. Antigen specificity is unknown. V shed 6 bases and J shed 1 base, with 7 bases lying between them. The CDR3 consists of 13 residues. CDR1 and CDR2 (germline): KGHDR, SFDVKD. In TCRdb, the 5' RACE reads were re-called with MiXCR into one record per CDR3 protein. The sample has about 320,000 distinct CDR3 sequences, roughly an eighth seen once. This record belongs to a study of T-cell memory formation after mild COVID-19. Broader study findings: CD4/CD8 balance characterized clones contracting day 15 to 85, and CD4+ skew characterized later expanders. Among clones peaking at day 37 in the second wave, SARS-CoV-2 specificity remained unconfirmed.

The clonotype comes from a man younger than 30 who had mild COVID-19 (a few samples of this study predate the infection). Cell type and time point are not known. V gene TRBV24-1 combines with J gene TRBJ2-3; D is ambiguous. Sequenced: PBMCs or a T cell subset sorted from them (not recorded which). The CDR3 region is CATSSGGTDTQYF. The CDR3 nucleotides are TGTGCCACCAGTTCAGGAGGCACAGATACGCAGTATTTT.